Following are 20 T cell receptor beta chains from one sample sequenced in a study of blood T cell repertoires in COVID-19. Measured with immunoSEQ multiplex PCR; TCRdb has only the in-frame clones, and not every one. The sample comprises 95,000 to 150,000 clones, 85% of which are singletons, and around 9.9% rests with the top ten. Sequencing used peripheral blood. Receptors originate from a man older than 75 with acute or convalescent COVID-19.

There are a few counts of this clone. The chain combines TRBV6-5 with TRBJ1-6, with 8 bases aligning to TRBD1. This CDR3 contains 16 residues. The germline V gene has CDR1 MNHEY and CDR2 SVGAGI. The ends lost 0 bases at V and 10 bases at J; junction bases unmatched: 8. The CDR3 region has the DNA TGTGCCAGCAGTTACTCGAATACACAGGGGGTCTCACCCCTCCACTTT. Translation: CASSYSNTQGVSPLHF.

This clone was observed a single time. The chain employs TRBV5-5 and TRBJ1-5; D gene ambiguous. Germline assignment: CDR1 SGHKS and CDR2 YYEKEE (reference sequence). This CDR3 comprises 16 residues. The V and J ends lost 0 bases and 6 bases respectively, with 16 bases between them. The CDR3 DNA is TGTGCCAGCAGCTTGGGTTCGGGGATTGGCAGTCAGCCCCAGCATTTT. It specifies CASSLGSGIGSQPQHF.

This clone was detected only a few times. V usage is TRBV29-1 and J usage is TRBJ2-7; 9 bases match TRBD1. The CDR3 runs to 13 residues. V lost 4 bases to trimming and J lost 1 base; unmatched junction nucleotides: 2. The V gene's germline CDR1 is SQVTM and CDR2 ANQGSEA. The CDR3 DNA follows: TGCAGCGTTGTTGGACAGGGGTCCTACGAGCAGTACTTC. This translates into CSVVGQGSYEQYF.

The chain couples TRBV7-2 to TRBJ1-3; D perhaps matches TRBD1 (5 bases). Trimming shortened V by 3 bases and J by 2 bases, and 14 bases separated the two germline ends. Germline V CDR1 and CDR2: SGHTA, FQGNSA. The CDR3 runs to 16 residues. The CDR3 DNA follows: TGTGCCAGCAGCTTGCTTAGGGGACTGGCTGGAAACACCATATATTTT. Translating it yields CASSLLRGLAGNTIYF.

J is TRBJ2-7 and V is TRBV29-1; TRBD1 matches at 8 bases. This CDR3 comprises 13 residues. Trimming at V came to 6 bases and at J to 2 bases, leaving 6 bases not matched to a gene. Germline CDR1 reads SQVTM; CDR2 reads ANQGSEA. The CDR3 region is CSVRGQGTYEQYF. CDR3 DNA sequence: TGCAGCGTAAGAGGACAGGGTACCTACGAGCAGTACTTC.

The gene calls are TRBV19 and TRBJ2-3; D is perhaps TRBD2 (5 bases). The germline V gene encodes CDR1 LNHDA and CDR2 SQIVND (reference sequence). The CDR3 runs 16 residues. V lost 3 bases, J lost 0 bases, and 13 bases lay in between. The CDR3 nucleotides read TGTGCCAGTAGTATCCTACTAGACTCTAGCACAGATACGCAGTATTTT. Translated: CASSILLDSSTDTQYF.

The CDR3 bases are TGTGCCATCAGTCGACTCGAGGATCAGCCCCAGCATTTT. It is translated as CAISRLEDQPQHF. This sequence joins TRBV10-3 and TRBJ1-5, with D uncertain. The CDR3 has 13 amino acids. Germline CDR1 is ENHRY and CDR2 is SYGVKD. Trimming pared 5 bases from V and 5 bases from J, leaving 10 bases between.

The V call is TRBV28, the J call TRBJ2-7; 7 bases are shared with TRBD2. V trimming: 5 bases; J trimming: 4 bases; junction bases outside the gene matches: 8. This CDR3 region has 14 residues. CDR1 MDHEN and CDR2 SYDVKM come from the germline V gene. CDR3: CASSGLGVVYEQYF. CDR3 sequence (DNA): TGTGCCAGCAGTGGACTAGGGGTGGTATACGAGCAGTACTTC.

In nucleotides, the CDR3 is TGTGCCAGCAGTTATATAGATTCTAACTATGGCTACACCTTC. Protein: CASSYIDSNYGYTF. This sequence joins TRBV6-5 and TRBJ1-2; no clear D. With 3 bases removed from V and 0 bases from J, the gap between germline ends came to 8 bases. CDR1 is MNHEY and CDR2 is SVGAGI in the germline V gene. The CDR3 has 14 residues.

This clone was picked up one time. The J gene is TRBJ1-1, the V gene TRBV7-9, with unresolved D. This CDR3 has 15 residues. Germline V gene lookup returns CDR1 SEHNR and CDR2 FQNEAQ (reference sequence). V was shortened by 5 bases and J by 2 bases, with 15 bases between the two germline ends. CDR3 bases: TGTGCCAGCAGCCACTGGGCAGGCGATAACACTGAAGCTTTCTTT. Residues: CASSHWAGDNTEAFF.

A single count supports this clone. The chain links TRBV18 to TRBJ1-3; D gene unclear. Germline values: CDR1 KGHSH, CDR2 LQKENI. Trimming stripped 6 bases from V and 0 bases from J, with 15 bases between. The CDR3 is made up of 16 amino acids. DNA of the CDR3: TGTGCCAGCTCCCTATCGGAGGTCAACTCTGGAAACACCATATATTTT. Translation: CASSLSEVNSGNTIYF.

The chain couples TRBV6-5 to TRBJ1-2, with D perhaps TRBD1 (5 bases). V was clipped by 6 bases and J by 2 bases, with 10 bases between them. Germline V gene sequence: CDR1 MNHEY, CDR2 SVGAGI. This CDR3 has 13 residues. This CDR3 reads CASRGGRNYGYTF. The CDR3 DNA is TGTGCCAGCAGGGGGGGACGGAACTATGGCTACACCTTC.

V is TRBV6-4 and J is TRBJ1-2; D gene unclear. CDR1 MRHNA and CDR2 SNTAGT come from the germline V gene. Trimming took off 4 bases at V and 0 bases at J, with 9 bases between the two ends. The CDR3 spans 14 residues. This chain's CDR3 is CASSATPANYGYTF. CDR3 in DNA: TGTGCCAGCAGTGCGACTCCTGCTAACTATGGCTACACCTTC.

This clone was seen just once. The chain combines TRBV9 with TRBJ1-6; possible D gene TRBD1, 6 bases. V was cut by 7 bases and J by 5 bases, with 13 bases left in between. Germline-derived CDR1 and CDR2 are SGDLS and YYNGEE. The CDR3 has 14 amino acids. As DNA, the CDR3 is TGTGCCAGCGCCCGGACAGCCAATAATTCACCCCTCCACTTT. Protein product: CASARTANNSPLHF.

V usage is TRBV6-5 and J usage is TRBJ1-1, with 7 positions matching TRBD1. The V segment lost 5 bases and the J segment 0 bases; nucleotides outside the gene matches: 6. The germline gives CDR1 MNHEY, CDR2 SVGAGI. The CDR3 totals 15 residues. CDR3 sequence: CASSIIQGVNTEAFF. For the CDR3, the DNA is TGTGCCAGCAGTATCATTCAGGGGGTGAACACTGAAGCTTTCTTT.

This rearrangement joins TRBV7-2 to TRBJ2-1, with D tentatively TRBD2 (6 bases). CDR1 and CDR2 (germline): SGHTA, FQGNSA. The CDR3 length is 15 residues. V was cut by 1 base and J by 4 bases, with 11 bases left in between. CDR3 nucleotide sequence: TGTGCCAGCAGCTTAGGCGGGACCCCATACAATGAGCAGTTCTTC. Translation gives CASSLGGTPYNEQFF.

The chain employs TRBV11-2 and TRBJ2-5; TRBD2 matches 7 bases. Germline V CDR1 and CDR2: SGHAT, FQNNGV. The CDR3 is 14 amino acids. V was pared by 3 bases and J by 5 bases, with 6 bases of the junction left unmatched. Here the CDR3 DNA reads TGTGCCAGCAGCTTCTTCCCCGGGAGGGAGACCCAGTACTTC. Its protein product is CASSFFPGRETQYF.

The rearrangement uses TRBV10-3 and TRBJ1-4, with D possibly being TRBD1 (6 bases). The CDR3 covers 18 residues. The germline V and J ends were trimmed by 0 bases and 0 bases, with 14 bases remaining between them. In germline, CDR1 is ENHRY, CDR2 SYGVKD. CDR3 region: CAISESGHRPPTNEKLFF. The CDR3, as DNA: TGTGCCATCAGTGAGTCGGGACACCGACCTCCAACTAATGAAAAACTGTTTTTT.

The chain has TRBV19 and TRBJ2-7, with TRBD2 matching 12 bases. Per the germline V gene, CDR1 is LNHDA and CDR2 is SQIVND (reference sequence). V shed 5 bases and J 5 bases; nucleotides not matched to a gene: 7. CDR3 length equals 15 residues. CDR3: CASSALAGGRDEQYF. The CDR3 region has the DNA TGTGCCAGTAGTGCGCTAGCGGGAGGGCGGGACGAGCAGTACTTC. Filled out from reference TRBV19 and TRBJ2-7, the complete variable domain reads DGGITQSPKYLFRKEGQNVTLSCEQNLNHDAMYWYRQDPGQGLRLIYYSQIVNDFQKGDIAEGYSVSREKKESFPLTVTSAQKNPTAFYLCASSALAGGRDEQYFGPGTRLTVT.

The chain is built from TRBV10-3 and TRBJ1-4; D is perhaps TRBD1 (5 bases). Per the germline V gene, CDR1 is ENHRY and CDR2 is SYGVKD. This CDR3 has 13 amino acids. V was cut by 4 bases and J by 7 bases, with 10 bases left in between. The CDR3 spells CAISAGVGEKLFF. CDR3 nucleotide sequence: TGTGCCATCAGTGCGGGGGTAGGTGAAAAACTGTTTTTT.